This TCR beta chain was profiled in a study of control samples from healthy donors and cancer patients. This table comes from immunoSEQ multiplex PCR, and its TCRdb copy is limited to in-frame clones, with some not included. The sample lists some 150,000 clones; about 93% were seen once. The germline CDR1 and CDR2 sequences are SGHNT and YENEEA. The CDR3 is 15 amino acids. The V segment lost 6 bases and the J segment 3 bases; nucleotides outside the gene matches: 6. This rearrangement joins TRBV11-3 to TRBJ2-2; 8 bases are shared with TRBD1. The sample taken for sequencing was blood. This receptor was obtained from a man aged 50 or older in good health. DNA for the CDR3: TGTGCCAGCAGTCCTGGACAGGGACACACCGGGGAGCTGTTTTTT. Its translation: CASSPGQGHTGELFF.